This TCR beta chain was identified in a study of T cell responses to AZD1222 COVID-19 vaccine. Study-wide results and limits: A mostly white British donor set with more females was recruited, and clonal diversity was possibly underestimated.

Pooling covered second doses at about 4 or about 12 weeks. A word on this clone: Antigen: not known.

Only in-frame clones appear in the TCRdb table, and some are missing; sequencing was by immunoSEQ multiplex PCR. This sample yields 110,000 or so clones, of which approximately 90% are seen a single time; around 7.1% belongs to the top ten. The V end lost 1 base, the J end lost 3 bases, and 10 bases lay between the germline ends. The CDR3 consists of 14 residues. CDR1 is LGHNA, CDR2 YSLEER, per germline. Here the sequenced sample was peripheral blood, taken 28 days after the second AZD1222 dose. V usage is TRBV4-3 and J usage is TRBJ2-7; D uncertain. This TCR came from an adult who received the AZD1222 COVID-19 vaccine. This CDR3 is CASSQVVGSYEQYF. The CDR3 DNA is TGCGCCAGCAGCCAAGTGGTCGGAAGCTACGAGCAGTACTTC.